This T cell receptor beta chain was identified in a study of identical twins. Study-wide points: Among monozygotic twins, out-of-frame TCR alpha sharing exceeded what models predicted.

CDR1 SNHLY and CDR2 FYNNEI come from the germline V gene. The ends were cut back, 7 bases at V and 3 bases at J, with 12 bases in the middle. CDR3 length: 14 amino acids. For this clonotype: The antigen remains undetermined.

Each CDR3 protein is one row after TCRdb ran MiXCR on the 5' RACE reads. The table has some 600,000 distinct CDR3 sequences, 7.1% seen once. The same sample was also studied in work on yellow fever vaccine responses in identical twins.

The chain joins TRBV2 to TRBJ2-2; possibly TRBD2 for D (6 bases). Sequenced material: PBMCs. The receptor was derived from a woman aged 18 to 35 in good health. The CDR3 region is CASILGLHTGELFF. The CDR3 nucleotides are TGTGCCAGCATCCTGGGACTTCACACCGGGGAGCTGTTTTTT.